The clone carrying this T cell receptor beta chain appeared once. The source of the sample is a study of T cell changes during pregnancy in multiple sclerosis. Produced via immunoSEQ multiplex PCR; TCRdb's table is partial and in-frame only. The data contain roughly 89,000 clones, 90% to 95% of them seen just once; the ten biggest clones take up 2% to 2.5%. Germline V gene lookup returns CDR1 MGHRA and CDR2 YSYEKL. Deletions cut 1 base from V and 4 bases from J, with 8 bases between. This CDR3 contains 13 residues. Sequencing was performed on peripheral blood, taken in the third trimester of pregnancy. The TCR comes from a female donor with multiple sclerosis, enrolled in a pregnancy study. The V gene is TRBV4-1, the J gene TRBJ2-7, with a possible D match to TRBD1 (5 bases). For the CDR3, the DNA is TGCGCCAGCAGCCAAGGACAGCATTACGAGCAGTACTTC. The encoded protein is CASSQGQHYEQYF.